The present entry profiles one TCR beta chain with its context. These donors counted as nominally healthy when sampled, but unrecorded immune exposures were likely. Primers: 60 Vbeta forward and 13 Jbeta reverse. Clones were read by immunoSEQ multiplex PCR, and TCRdb kept only the in-frame ones, dropping some. The repertoire holds around 150,000 clones, with 70% to 85% as singletons. The data stem from a study of cytomegalovirus exposure and HLA in healthy donors. The sample comprised PBMCs. The receptor comes from a man aged 40-50 years in good health and CMV-seropositive.

The CDR3 is CASSPSGSLNNEQFF. The CDR3 nucleotides read TGCGCCAGCAGTCCTAGCGGGAGTTTGAACAATGAGCAGTTCTTC. V and J are TRBV4-1 and TRBJ2-1, with 10 positions matching TRBD2. CDR3 size: 15 residues. Losses at the gene ends were 6 bases for V and 5 bases for J; bases not matched to a gene: 7. The germline V gene has CDR1 MGHRA and CDR2 YSYEKL.